Listed here are 11 T cell receptor beta chains from one sample, sequenced in a study of T cells after posttransplantation cyclophosphamide. Sequenced by immunoSEQ multiplex PCR; TCRdb stores in-frame clones only, minus some. The sample lists 7,800 or so clones, approximately 91% occurring once. The sequencing sample was made of CD4+ T cells sorted from blood. The receptors were gathered from a woman aged 50 to 60 in good health and a related stem cell transplant donor.

The chain links TRBV2 to TRBJ2-3, with 8 positions matching TRBD2. The CDR3 contains 16 residues. Germline V lookup: CDR1 SNHLY, CDR2 FYNNEI. V shed 2 bases and J 6 bases; nucleotides not matched to a gene: 10. In nucleotides, the CDR3 is TGTGCCAGCAGTGAATTAAGCGCGGGGGGAGGGGATACGCAGTATTTT. It codes for CASSELSAGGGDTQYF.

This clone appeared a few times. CDR3: CASSWFDRREVTDTQYF. In DNA form, the CDR3 reads TGTGCCAGCAGTTGGTTCGATCGGAGGGAGGTGACAGATACGCAGTATTTT. V and J are TRBV28 and TRBJ2-3; D is possibly TRBD2 (6 bases). Germline CDR1 and CDR2: MDHEN and SYDVKM. The CDR3 runs 17 residues. V dropped 4 bases and J dropped 3 bases, with 20 bases sitting between them. The full variable domain, completed using reference TRBV28 and TRBJ2-3, is DVKVTQSSRYLVKRTGEKVFLECVQDMDHENMFWYRQDPGLGLRLIYFSYDVKMKEKGDIPEGYSVSREKKERFSLILESASTNQTSMYLCASSWFDRREVTDTQYFGPGTRLTVL.

This chain joins TRBV6-6 and TRBJ1-1; a weak D match, TRBD1 (5 bases). The CDR3 is made up of 11 amino acids. CDR1 and CDR2 (germline): MNHNY, SVGAGI (reference sequence). Trimming removed 4 bases from V and 11 bases from J, with 11 bases in between. Written as DNA, the CDR3 is TGTGCCAGCAGTTTGCAGGGTGGGGCTTTCTTT. It is translated as CASSLQGGAFF.

The rearrangement uses TRBV30 and TRBJ1-4, with D uncertain. V dropped 5 bases and J dropped 8 bases, with 21 bases sitting between them. Germline V gene sequence: CDR1 GTSNPN, CDR2 SVGIG (reference sequence). This CDR3 has 15 residues. The CDR3 nucleotides are TGTGCCTGGGGTCACAGCGGATTGGGTAGCGAAAAACTGTTTTTT. It encodes CAWGHSGLGSEKLFF.

The chain has TRBV5-5 and TRBJ2-7; TRBD2 matches 11 bases. This CDR3 is 15 amino acids long. After removal of 4 bases from V and 3 bases from J, the junction contained 6 bases not matched to a gene. Germline assignment: CDR1 SGHKS and CDR2 YYEKEE (reference sequence). CDR3 nucleotide sequence: TGTGCCAGCAGCCCGGGACTAGCGGACTTCTACGAGCAGTACTTC. Residues: CASSPGLADFYEQYF.

The genes are TRBV7-9 and TRBJ2-7, with 7 bases that match TRBD1. The J call may be faulty, since TRBJ2-5 better matches the DNA end. CDR3 size: 16 residues. Germline V gives CDR1 SEHNR, CDR2 FQNEAQ (reference sequence). The CDR3 is CASSSASLTGDETQYF. As DNA, the CDR3 is TGTGCCAGCAGCTCCGCCTCACTCACAGGGGACGAGACCCAGTACTTC.

V and J are TRBV5-1 and TRBJ2-2, with D possibly being TRBD1 (6 bases). The CDR3 totals 14 residues. From germline, CDR1 is SGHRS and CDR2 YFSETQ. V dropped 9 bases and J dropped 2 bases, with 14 bases sitting between them. The CDR3 sequence is CATSGQLNTGELFF. CDR3 bases: TGCGCCACCTCGGGACAACTAAACACCGGGGAGCTGTTTTTT.

The V call is TRBV21-1, the J call TRBJ2-5; TRBD2, the D gene given by the table, was not confirmed from the DNA. TRBV21-1 is flagged as a pseudogene. The CDR3 runs to 11 residues. The CDR3 region has the DNA TGTGCCAGCAGCGGCTCCGGGGCCCAGTACTTC. Residues: CASSGSGAQYF.

The CDR3: CASSPGSSNQPQHF. For the CDR3, the DNA is TGTGCCAGCAGCCCCGGGTCTAGCAATCAGCCCCAGCATTTT. The chain combines TRBV6-6 with TRBJ1-5; the D is unclear. Germline-derived CDR1 and CDR2 are MNHNY and SVGAGI (reference sequence). This CDR3 comprises 14 residues. Trimming removed 6 bases at V and 0 bases at J, with 9 bases between.

This sequence joins TRBV10-2 and TRBJ2-1, with TRBD1 identical over 8 bases. The CDR3 extends over 14 amino acids. Germline lookup yields CDR1 WSHSY and CDR2 SAAADI. Losses at the gene ends were 7 bases for V and 3 bases for J; bases not matched to a gene: 5. The chain's CDR3 is CASTLGQDYNEQFF. In DNA, the CDR3 is TGCGCCAGCACTTTGGGACAGGACTACAATGAGCAGTTCTTC.

V is TRBV5-4 and J is TRBJ1-2; D is possibly TRBD1 (6 bases). Germline assignment: CDR1 SGHNT and CDR2 YYREEE (reference sequence). The CDR3 consists of 16 residues. Trimming cost V 0 bases and J 4 bases, with 16 bases left between them. CDR3 in amino acids: CASSLAGQTVGYGYTF. Written as DNA, the CDR3 is TGTGCCAGCAGCTTGGCCGGACAGACCGTAGGCTATGGCTACACCTTC.